This T cell receptor beta chain is drawn from a study of T cells expressing NK-cell markers. TCRdb reprocessed the 5' RACE reads and keeps a single row for each CDR3 protein, giving no DNA. The repertoire table contains some 440,000 distinct CDR3 sequences. Sequencing was done on a sample of blood T cells: a sorted CD56 or NKG2C T cell subset, CD4+ or CD8+ T cells, or bulk PBMC T cells (not recorded which). The sequence was collected from a woman aged 45-59 years in good health.

The CDR3 reads CASRGAGLAGVNEQFF. This chain joins TRBV25-1 and TRBJ2-1; the D call from TCRdb, TRBD2, cannot be confirmed without DNA. Per the germline V gene, CDR1 is MGHDK and CDR2 is SYGVNS. CDR3 size: 16 residues.